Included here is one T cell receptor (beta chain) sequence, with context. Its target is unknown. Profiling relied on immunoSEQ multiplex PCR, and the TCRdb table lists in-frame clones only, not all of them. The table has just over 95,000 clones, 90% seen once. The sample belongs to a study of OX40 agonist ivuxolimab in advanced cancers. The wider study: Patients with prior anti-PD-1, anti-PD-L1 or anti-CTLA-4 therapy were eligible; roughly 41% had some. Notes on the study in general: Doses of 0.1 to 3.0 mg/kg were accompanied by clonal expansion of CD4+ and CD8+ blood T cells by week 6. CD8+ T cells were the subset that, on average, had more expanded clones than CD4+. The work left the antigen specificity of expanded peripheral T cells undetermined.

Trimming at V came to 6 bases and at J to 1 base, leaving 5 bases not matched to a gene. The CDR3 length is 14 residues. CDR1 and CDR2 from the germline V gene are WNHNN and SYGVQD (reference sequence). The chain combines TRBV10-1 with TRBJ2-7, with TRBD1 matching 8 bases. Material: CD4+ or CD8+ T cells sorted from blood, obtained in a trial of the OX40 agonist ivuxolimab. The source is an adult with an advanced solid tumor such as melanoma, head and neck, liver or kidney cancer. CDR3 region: CASSHGQGSYEQYF. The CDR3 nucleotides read TGCGCCAGCAGCCACGGACAGGGTTCCTACGAGCAGTACTTC.